The following is a TCR beta chain sequence with its context. Its specificity is unknown. These data belong to a study of shared clonotypes between healthy human individuals. Whole-study results and caveats: Roughly 5% of naive CD4 clonotypes were shared across a handful of donors. Among donors, sharing of clonotypes was expected to be affected by sequencing depth.

Positively selected for CCR7, the CD45RO-negative cells used as naive CD8 cells excluded terminally differentiated effector memory CD45RA+ cells. Several immunoSEQ 96-well plates shared each subset's DNA, each plate a replicate. The repertoire was sequenced with immunoSEQ multiplex PCR; TCRdb's copy has only in-frame clones and lacks some. The table shows about 600,000 clones, with 95% to 98% occurring only once. Trimming left V 5 bases short and J 4 bases short, with 17 bases between. Germline V gene sequence: CDR1 SEHNR, CDR2 FQNEAQ (reference sequence). The CDR3 is 15 residues long. The TCR comes from a man aged 30 to 45 in good health. The sequencing sample was made of naive CD8+ T cells sorted from blood. The chain joins TRBV7-9 to TRBJ1-2; D is unclear. CDR3 nucleotides: TGTGCCAGCAGCCTAGGCCCCGGATTAAGCTATGGCTACACCTTC. Translation: CASSLGPGLSYGYTF.